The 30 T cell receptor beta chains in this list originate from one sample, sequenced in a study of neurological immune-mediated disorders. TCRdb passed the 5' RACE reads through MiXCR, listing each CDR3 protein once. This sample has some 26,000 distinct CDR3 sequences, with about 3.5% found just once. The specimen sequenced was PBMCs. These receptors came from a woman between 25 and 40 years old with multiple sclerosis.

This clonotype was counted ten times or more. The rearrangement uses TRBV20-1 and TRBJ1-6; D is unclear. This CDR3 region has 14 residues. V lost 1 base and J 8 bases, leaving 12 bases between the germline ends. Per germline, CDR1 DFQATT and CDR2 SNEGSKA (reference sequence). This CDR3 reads CSARGQDWYSPLHF. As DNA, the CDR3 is TGCAGTGCTAGAGGGCAGGACTGGTATTCACCCCTCCACTTT.

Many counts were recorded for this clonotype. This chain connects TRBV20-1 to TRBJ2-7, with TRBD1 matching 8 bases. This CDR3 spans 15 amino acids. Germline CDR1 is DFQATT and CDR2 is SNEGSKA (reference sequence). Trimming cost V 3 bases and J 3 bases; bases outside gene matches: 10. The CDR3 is CSARTVGQGIYEQYF. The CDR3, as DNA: TGCAGTGCTAGGACAGTCGGACAGGGCATCTACGAGCAGTACTTC.

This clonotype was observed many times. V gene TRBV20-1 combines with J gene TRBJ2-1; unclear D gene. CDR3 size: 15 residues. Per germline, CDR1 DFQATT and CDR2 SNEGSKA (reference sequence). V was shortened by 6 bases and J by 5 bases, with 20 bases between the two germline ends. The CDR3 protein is CSAVLYDSLNNEQFF. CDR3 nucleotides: TGCAGTGCCGTACTGTACGACTCGTTAAACAATGAGCAGTTCTTC.

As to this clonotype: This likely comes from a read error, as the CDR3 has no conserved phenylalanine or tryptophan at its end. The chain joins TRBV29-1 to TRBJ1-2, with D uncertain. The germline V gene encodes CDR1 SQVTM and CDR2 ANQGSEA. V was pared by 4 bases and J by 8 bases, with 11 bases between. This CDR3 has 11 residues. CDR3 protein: CSVVWGRGYTN. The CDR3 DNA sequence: TGCAGCGTTGTATGGGGAAGAGGCTACACCAAC.

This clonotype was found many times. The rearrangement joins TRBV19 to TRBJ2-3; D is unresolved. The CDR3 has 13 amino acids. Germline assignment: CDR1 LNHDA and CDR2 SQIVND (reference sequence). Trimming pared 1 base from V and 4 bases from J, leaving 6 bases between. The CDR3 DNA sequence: TGTGCCAGTAGTATAGTAGGCTCAGATACGCAGTATTTT. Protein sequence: CASSIVGSDTQYF.

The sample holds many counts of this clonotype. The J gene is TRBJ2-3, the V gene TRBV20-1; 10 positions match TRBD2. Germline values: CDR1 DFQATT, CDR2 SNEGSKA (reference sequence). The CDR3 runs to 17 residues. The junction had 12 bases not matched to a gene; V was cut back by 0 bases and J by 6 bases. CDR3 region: CSARDSLLAGSLDTQYF. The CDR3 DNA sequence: TGCAGTGCTAGAGATTCCCTACTAGCGGGGAGCTTGGATACGCAGTATTTT.

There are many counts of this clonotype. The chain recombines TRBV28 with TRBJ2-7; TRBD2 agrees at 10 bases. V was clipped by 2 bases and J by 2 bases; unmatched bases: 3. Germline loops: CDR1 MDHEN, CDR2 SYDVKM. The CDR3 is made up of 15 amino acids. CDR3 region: CASSLNGLAAYEQYF. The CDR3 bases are TGTGCCAGCAGTTTAAACGGACTAGCGGCCTACGAGCAGTACTTC.

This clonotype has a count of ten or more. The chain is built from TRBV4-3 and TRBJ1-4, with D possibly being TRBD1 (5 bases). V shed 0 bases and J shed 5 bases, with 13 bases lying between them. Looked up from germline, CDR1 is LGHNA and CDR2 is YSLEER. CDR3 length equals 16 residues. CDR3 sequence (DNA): TGCGCCAGCAGCCAAGAGGGAAGACAGCCGAATGAAAAACTGTTTTTT. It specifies CASSQEGRQPNEKLFF.

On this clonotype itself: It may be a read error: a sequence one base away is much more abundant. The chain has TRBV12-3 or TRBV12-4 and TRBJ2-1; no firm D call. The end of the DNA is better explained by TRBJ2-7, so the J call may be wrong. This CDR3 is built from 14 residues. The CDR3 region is CASSPTWAGNEQYF. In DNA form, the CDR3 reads TGTGCCAGCAGCCCAACCTGGGCAGGTAATGAGCAGTACTTC.

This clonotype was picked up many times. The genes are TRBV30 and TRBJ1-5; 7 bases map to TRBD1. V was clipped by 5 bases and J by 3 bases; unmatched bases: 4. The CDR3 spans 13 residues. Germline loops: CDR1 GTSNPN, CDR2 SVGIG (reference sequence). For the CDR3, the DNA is TGTGCCTGGTCGGGACAGTACAATCAGCCCCAGCATTTT. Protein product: CAWSGQYNQPQHF.

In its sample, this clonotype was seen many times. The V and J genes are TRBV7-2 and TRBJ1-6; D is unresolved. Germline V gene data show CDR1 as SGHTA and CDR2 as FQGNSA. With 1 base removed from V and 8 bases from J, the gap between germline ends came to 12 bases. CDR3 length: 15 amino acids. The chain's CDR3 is CASSLGSGVYSPLHF. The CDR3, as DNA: TGTGCCAGCAGCTTAGGTTCTGGGGTATATTCACCCCTCCACTTT.

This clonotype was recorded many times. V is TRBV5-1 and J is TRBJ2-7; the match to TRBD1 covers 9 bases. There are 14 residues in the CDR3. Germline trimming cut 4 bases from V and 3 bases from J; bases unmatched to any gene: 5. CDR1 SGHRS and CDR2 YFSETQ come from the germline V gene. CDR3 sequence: CASSKDRGIYEQYF. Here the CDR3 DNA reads TGCGCCAGCAGCAAGGACAGGGGAATCTACGAGCAGTACTTC. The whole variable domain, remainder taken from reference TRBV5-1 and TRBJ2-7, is KAGVTQTPRYLIKTRGQQVTLSCSPISGHRSVSWYQQTPGQGLQFLFEYFSETQRNKGNFPGRFSGRQFSNSRSEMNVSTLELGDSALYLCASSKDRGIYEQYFGPGTRLTVT.

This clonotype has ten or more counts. CDR3 protein: CASSVGQATFTDTQYF. The DNA for the CDR3 is TGCGCCAGCAGCGTCGGACAGGCGACATTCACAGATACGCAGTATTTT. The V and J genes are TRBV5-1 and TRBJ2-3; 7 bases are a match to TRBD1. Trimming removed 4 bases from V and 2 bases from J; junction bases left unmatched: 10. The CDR3 contains 16 residues. Germline CDR1 SGHRS, CDR2 YFSETQ.

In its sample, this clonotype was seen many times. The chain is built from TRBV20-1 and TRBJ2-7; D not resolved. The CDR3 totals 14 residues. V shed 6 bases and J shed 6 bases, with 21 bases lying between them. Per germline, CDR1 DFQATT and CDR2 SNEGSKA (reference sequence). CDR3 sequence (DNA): TGCAGTGCCGCGACGCTCTTCATGGGTGGCGAGCAGTACTTC. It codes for CSAATLFMGGEQYF.

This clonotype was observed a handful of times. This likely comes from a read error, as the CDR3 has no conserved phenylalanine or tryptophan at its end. For the CDR3, the DNA is TGCGCCAGCATCCCTAGGCTAGGGCTATACAATGAGCAGTTCAAC. This gives the protein CASIPRLGLYNEQFN. The rearrangement uses TRBV5-1 and TRBJ2-1; D ambiguous. V dropped 6 bases and J dropped 4 bases, with 17 bases sitting between them. Germline V CDR1 and CDR2: SGHRS, YFSETQ. The CDR3 loop spans 15 amino acids.

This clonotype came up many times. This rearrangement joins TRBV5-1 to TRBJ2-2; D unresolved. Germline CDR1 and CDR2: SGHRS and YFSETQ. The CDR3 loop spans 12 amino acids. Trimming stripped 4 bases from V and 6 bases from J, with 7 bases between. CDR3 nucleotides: TGCGCCAGCAGCCTTGGGTCCGGGGAGCTGTTTTTT. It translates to CASSLGSGELFF.

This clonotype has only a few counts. CDR3: CSARERRTSGKYNEQFF. The CDR3 DNA follows: TGCAGTGCTAGAGAGAGAAGGACTAGCGGAAAATACAATGAGCAGTTCTTC. The chain carries TRBV20-1 and TRBJ2-1; 10 bases line up with TRBD2. The CDR3 consists of 17 residues. Germline V gene sequence: CDR1 DFQATT, CDR2 SNEGSKA (reference sequence). V trimming: 0 bases; J trimming: 4 bases; junction bases outside the gene matches: 9.

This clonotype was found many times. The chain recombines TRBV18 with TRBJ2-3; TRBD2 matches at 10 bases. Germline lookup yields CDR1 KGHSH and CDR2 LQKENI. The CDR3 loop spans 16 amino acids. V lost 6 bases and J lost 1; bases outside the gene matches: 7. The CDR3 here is CASSRFGTSGTDTQYF. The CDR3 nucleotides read TGTGCCAGCTCTCGATTCGGGACTAGCGGCACAGATACGCAGTATTTT.

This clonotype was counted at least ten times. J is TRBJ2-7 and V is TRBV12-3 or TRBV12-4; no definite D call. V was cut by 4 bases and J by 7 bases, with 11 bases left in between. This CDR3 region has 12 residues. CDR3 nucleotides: TGTGCCAGCAGTTCCCTCTCCTTGGAGCAGTACTTC. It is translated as CASSSLSLEQYF.

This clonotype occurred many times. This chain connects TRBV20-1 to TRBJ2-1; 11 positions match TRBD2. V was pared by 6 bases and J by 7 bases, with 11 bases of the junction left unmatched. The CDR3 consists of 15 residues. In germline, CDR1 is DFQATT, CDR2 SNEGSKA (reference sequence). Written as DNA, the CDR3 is TGCAGTGCCGAGAAGGGACTAGCGGTATTTAATGAGCAGTTCTTC. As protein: CSAEKGLAVFNEQFF.

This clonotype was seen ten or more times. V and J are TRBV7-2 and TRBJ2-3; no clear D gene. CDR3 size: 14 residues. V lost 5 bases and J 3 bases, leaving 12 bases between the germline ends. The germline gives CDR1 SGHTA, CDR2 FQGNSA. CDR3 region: CASSLNGRTDTQYF. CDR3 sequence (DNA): TGTGCCAGCAGCCTCAACGGACGTACAGATACGCAGTATTTT.

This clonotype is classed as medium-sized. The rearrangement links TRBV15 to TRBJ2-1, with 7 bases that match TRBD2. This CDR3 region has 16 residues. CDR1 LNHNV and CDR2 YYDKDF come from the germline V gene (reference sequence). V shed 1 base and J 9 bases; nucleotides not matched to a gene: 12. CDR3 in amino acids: CATSRGFASGEGEQFF. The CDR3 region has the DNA TGTGCCACCAGCAGAGGTTTTGCTAGCGGTGAGGGTGAGCAGTTCTTC.

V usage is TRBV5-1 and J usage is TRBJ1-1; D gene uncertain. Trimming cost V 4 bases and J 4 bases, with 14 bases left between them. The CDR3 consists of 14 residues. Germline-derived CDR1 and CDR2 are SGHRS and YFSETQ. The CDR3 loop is CASSRGREGTEAFF. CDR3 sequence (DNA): TGCGCCAGCAGCCGAGGTAGAGAGGGCACTGAAGCTTTCTTT.

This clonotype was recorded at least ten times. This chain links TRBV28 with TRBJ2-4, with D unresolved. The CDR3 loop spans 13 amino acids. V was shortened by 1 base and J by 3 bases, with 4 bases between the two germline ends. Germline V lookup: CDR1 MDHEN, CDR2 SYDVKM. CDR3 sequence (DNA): TGTGCCAGCAGTTTATTCAGCAAAAACATTCAGTACTTC. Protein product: CASSLFSKNIQYF.

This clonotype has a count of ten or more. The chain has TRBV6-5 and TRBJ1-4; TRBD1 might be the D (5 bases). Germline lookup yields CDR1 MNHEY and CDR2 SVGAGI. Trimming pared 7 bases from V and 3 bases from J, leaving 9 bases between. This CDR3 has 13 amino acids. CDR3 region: CASMRGANEKLFF. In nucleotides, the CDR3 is TGTGCCAGCATGAGGGGAGCTAATGAAAAACTGTTTTTT.

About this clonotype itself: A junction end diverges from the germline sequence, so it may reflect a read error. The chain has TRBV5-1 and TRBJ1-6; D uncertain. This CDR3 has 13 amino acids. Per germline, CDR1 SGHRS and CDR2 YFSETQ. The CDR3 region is CASSLAGVSPLNF. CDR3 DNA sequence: TGCGCCAGCAGCTTGGCCGGGGTTTCACCCCTCAACTTT.

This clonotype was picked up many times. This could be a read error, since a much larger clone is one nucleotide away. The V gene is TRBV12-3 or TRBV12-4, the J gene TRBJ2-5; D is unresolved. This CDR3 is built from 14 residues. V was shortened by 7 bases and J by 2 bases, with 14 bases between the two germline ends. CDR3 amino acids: CASTPWGKQETQYF. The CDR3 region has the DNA TGTGCCAGCACCCCCTGGGGAAAGCAAGAGACCCAGTACTTC.

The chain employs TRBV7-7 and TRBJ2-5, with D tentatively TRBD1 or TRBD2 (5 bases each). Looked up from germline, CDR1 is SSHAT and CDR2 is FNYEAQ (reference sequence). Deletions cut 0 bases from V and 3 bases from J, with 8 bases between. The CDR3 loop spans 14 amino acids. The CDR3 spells CASSLAGVKETQYF. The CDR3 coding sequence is TGTGCCAGCAGCTTAGCGGGGGTGAAAGAGACCCAGTACTTC.

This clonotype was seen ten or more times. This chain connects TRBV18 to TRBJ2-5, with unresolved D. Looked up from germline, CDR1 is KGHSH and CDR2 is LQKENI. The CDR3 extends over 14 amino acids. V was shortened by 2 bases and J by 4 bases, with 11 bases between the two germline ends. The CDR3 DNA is TGTGCCAGCTCACCAACGGTCCAGGTAGAGACCCAGTACTTC. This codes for CASSPTVQVETQYF.

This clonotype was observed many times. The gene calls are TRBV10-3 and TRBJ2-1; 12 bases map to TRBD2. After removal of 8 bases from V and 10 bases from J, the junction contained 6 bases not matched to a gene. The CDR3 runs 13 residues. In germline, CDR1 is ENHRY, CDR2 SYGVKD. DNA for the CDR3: TGTGCCATCGCCCCCGGGACTAGCGGGGAGCAGTTCTTC. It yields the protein CAIAPGTSGEQFF.